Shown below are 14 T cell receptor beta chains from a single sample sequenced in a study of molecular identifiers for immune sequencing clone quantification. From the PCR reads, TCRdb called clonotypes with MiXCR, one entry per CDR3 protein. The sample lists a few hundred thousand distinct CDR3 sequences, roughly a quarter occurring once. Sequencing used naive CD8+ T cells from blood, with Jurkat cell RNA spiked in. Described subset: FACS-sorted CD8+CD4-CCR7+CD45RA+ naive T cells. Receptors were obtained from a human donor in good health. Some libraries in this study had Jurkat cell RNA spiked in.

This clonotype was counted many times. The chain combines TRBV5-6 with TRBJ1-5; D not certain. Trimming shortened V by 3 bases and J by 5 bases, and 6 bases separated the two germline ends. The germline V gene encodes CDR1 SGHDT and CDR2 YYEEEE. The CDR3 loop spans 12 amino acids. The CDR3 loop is CASSWGDQPQHF. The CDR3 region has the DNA TGTGCCAGCAGCTGGGGTGATCAGCCCCAGCATTTT.

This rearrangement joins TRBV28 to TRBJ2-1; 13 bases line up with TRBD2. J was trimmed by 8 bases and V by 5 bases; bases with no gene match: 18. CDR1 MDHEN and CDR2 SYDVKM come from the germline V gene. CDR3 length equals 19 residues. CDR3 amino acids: CASSTSPWTSGSSSHEQFF. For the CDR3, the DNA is TGTGCCAGCAGTACCTCACCCTGGACTAGCGGGAGCAGTTCCCATGAGCAGTTCTTC.

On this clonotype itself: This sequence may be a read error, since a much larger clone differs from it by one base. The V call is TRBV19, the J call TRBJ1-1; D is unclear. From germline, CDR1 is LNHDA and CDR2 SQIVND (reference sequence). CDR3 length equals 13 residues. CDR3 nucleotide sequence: TGTGCCAGTAGGCCAGGTGCGGGCACTGCAGCTTTCTTT. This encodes CASRPGAGTAAFF.

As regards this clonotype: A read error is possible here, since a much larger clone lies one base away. The CDR3 loop reads CASSEAPPAANEELFF. CDR3 nucleotides: TGTGCCAGCAGTGAAGCGCCGCCCGCGGCTAATGAAGAACTGTTTTTT. The gene calls are TRBV2 and TRBJ1-4, with D unresolved. This CDR3 is 16 amino acids long. CDR1 and CDR2 from the germline V gene are SNHLY and FYNNEI. Using reference TRBV2 and TRBJ1-4 for the parts outside the CDR3, the full variable domain is EPEVTQTPSHQVTQMGQEVILRCVPISNHLYFYWYRQILGQKVEFLVSFYNNEISEKSEIFDDQFSVERPDGSNFTLKIRSTKLEDSAMYFCASSEAPPAANEELFFGSGTQLSVL.

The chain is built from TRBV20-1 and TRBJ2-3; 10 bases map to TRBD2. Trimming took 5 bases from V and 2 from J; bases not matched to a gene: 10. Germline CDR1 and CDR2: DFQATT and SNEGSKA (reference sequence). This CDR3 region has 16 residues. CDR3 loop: CSARPGTSEITDTQYF. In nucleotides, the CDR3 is TGCAGTGCTCGACCCGGGACTAGCGAGATCACAGATACGCAGTATTTT.

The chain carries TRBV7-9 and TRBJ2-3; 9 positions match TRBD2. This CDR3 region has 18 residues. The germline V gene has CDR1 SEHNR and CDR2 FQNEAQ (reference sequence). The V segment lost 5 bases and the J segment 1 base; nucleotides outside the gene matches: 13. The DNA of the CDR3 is TGTGCCAGCAGCCCCCCCCCCGGGGCTAGCGGGGGCACAGATACGCAGTATTTT. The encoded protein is CASSPPPGASGGTDTQYF.

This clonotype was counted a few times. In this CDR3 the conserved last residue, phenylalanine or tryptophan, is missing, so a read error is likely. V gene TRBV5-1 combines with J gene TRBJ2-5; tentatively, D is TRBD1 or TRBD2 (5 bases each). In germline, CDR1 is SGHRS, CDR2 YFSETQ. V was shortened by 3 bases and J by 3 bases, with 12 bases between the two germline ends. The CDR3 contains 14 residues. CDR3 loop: CASSSGTNKETQYS. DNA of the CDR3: TGCGCCAGCAGCTCCGGGACGAATAAAGAGACCCAGTACTCC.

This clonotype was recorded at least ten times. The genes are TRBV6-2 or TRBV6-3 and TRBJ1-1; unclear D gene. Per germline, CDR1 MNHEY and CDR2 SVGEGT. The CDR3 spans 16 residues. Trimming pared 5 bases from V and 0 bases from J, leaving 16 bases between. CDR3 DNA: TGTGCCAGCAGTCCCCTCCTGGCCCTCATGAACACTGAAGCTTTCTTT. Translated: CASSPLLALMNTEAFF.

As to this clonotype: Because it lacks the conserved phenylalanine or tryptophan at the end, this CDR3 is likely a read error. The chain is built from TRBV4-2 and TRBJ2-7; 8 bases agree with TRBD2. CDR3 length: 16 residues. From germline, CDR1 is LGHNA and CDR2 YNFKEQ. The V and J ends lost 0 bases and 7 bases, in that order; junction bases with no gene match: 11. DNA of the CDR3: TGTGCCAGCAGCCAAGATCACGGGAGGGCCTTCGGAGAGCAGTACCTC. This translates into CASSQDHGRAFGEQYL.

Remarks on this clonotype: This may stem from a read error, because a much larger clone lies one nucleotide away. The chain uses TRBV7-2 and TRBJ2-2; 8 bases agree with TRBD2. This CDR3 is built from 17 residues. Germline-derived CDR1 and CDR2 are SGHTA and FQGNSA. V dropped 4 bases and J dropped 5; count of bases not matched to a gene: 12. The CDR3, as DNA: TGTGCCAGCAGCTCGGGGGCGGGAGGACCCATAACCGGGGAGCTGTTTTTT. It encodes CASSSGAGGPITGELFF.

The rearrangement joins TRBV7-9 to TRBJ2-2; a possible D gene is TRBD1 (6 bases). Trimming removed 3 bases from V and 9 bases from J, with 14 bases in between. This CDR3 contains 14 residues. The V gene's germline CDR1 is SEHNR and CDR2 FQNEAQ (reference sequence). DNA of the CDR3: TGTGCCAGCAGCTTCCGGGACAACTCCTGGGAGCTGTTTTTT. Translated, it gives CASSFRDNSWELFF.

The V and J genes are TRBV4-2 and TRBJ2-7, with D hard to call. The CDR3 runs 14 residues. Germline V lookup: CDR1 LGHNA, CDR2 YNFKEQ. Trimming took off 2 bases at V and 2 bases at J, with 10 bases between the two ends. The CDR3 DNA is TGTGCCAGCAGCCAACCTGACTCGACCTACGAGCAGTACTTC. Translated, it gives CASSQPDSTYEQYF.

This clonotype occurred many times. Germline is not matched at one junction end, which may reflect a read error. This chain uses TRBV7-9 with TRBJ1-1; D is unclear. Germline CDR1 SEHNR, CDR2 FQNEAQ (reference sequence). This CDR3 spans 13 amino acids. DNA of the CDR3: TGTGCCGGCAGTGGGCCGACGAACACTGAAGCTTTCTTT. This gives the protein CAGSGPTNTEAFF.

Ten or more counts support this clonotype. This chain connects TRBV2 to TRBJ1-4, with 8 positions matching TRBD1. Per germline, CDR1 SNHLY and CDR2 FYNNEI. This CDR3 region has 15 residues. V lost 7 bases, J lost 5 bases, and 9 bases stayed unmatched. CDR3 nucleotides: TGTGCCAGCACCCCAGGGACAGGATTGAATGAAAAACTGTTTTTT. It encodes CASTPGTGLNEKLFF.